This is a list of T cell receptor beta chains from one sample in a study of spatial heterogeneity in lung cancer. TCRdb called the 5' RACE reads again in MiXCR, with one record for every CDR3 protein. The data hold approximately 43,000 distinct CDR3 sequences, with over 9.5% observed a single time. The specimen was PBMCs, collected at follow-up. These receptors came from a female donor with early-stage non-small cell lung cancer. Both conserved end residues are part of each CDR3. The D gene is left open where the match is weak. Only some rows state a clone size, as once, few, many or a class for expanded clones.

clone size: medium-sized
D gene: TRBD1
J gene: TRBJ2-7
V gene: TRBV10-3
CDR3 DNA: TGTGCCATCAGTTCCGGGACAGGAGTCGGGGAGCAGTACTTC
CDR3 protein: CAISSGTGVGEQYF

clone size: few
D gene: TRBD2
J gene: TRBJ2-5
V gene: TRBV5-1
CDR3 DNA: TGCGCCAGCATCAACAAGGGACTAGCGGGGCAAGAGACCCAGTACTTC
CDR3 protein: CASINKGLAGQETQYF

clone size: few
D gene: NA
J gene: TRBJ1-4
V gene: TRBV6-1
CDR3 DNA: TGTGCCAGCAGCCTAACCCGGGGAGAAAAACTGTTTTTT
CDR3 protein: CASSLTRGEKLFF

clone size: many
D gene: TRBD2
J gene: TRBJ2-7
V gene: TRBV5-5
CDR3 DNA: TGTGCCAGCAGCTTGGCAGAGCGGGGGCCCTACGAGCAGTACTTC
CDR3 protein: CASSLAERGPYEQYF

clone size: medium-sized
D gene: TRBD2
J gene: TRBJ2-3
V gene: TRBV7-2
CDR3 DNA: TGTGCCAGCAGCTTAGGCGGGGGGGCGATAGATACGCAGTATTTT
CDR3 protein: CASSLGGGAIDTQYF

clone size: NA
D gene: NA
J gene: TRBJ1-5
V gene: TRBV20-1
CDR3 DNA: TGCAGTGCTAGAGATACCCGGCAGTATAGCAATCAGCCCCAGCATTTT
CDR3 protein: CSARDTRQYSNQPQHF

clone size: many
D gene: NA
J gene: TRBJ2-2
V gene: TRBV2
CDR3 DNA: TGTGCCAGCAGGGTAGCGGTTGTCGGGGAGCTGTTTTTT
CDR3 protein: CASRVAVVGELFF

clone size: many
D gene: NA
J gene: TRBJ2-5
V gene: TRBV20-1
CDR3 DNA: TGCAGTGCTAGAGAGGGAGAGACCCAGTACTTC
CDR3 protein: CSAREGETQYF

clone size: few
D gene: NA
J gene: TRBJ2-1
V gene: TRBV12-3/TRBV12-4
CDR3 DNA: TGTGCCAGCATTGGCGGTTACAATGAGCAGTTCTTC
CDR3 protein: CASIGGYNEQFF

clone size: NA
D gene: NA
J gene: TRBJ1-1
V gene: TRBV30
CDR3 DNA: TGTGCCTGGGGGGATCCGACCCAAGCTTTCTTT
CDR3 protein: CAWGDPTQAFF

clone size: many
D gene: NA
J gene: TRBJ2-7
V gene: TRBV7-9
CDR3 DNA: TGTGCCAGCAGCTTAGAGGGAATGTACGAGCAGTACTTC
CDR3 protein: CASSLEGMYEQYF

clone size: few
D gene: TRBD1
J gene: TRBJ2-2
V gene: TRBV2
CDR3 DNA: TGTGCCAGCAGTGGGACAGGGGGGGACACCGGGGAGCTGTTTTTT
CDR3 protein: CASSGTGGDTGELFF

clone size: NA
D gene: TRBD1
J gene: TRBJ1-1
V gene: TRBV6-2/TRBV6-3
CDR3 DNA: TGTGCCAGCAGACCTCAGGACAGGGGGAACACTGAAGCTTTCTTT
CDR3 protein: CASRPQDRGNTEAFF

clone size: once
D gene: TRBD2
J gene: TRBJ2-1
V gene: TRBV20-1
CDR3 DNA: TGCAGTGCTGCACCCCCCGAGGGGACTAGGAGTGAGCAGTTCTTC
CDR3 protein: CSAAPPEGTRSEQFF

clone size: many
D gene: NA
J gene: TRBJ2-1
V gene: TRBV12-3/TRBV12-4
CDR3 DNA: TGTGCCAGCAGTTTGGGGCCAGTCGGAGGTAGCAATGAGCAGTTCTTC
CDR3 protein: CASSLGPVGGSNEQFF

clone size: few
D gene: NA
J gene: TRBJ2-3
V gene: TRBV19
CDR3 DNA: TGTGCCAGTAGTATGAGGGGCACAGATACGCAGTATTTT
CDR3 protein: CASSMRGTDTQYF

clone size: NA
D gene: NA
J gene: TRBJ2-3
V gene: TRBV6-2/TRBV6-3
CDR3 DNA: TGTGCCAGCAGTTACACCCAAGGGGTAGATACGCAGTATTTT
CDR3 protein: CASSYTQGVDTQYF

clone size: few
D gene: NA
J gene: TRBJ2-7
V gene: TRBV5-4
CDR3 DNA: TGTGCCAGCAGCGAAGCCGCCAGGGTGAACGAGCAGTACTTC
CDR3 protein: CASSEAARVNEQYF

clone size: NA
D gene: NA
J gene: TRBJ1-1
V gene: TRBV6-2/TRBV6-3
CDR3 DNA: TGTGCCAGTCGAGATACAGGCCCGAACACTGAAGCTTTCTTT
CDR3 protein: CASRDTGPNTEAFF

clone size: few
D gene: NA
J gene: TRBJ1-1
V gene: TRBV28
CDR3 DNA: TGTGCCAGCAGTTTATCGCAGAGGACTGAAGCTTTCTTT
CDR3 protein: CASSLSQRTEAFF

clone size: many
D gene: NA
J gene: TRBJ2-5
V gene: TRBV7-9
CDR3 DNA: TGTGCCAGCAGCTTAGCCGGTGGCCAAGAGACCCAGTACTTC
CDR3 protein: CASSLAGGQETQYF

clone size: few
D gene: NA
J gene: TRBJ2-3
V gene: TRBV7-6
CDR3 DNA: TGTGCCAGCAGCTTAAATCGGCAGAGCACAGATACGCAGTATTTT
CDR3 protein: CASSLNRQSTDTQYF

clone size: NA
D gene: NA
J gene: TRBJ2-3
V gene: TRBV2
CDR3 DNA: TGTGCCATCGGACAGTCCACAGATACGCAGTATTTT
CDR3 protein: CAIGQSTDTQYF